This T cell receptor beta chain was obtained from a study of human T cells and chemical hapten exposure (dated by TCRdb to the early 2020s). In the study overall: For sensitization, 2% DPC in acetone was applied to a roughly 2 cm by roughly 2 cm area of upper inner arm skin. This study followed changes in the peripheral blood TCR repertoire in vivo during primary and secondary sensitization of alopecia patients to the hapten diphenylcyclopropenone (DPC). Blood was sampled from patients pre-sensitization (week 0) and at 2, 6 and about 24 weeks after DPC sensitization. Libraries were pooled for sequencing, and per-sample TCR yields varied mainly because of small differences in library volumes within the pool. For TCR sequencing, blood came from over 25 alopecia patients at anywhere from one to four time points (pre-sensitization, 2, 6 and 24 weeks). Patch testing was done on the upper back using Finn chambers containing 0.01% DPC, and results were scored after 6 days according to International Contact Dermatitis Research Group standards. The patient cohort, mostly female, included alopecia areata with under or over 50% scalp involvement, alopecia totalis and alopecia universalis. Throughout the study period of around 25 weeks, patients also received therapeutic DPC doses to the scalp every week.

The method was RACE. Instrument on record: NextSeq 500. Library preparation attached unique molecular identifiers to individual cDNA molecules for quantitative, reproducible TCR counting. Both TCR alpha and TCR beta chains were sequenced from each blood RNA sample. Regarding the original processing steps: A median of about 89,000 TCRs per sample was observed, with a range of about 23,224 to 700,000. V, J and CDR3 annotation of the TCR reads was performed with the Decombinator software suite. To make PS versus PT1 abundance plots, every sample was subsampled to the same number of TCRs (28,000). TCRs were defined as expanded if absent before sensitization and observed at least eight times at the 2-week time point. Clones were called with MiXCR by TCRdb after fastp trimmed the public reads at Q25, and only in-frame beta chains were retained. Each entry merges the rows of one CDR3 protein and shows their most common DNA and genes. TCRdb, not the authors, supplied the V and J calls. This sample has 210,000 or so distinct CDR3 sequences in its table, and around 23% of those were observed once. Of the sample, roughly 2.3% is held by the ten largest clones.

A remark on this clonotype: The antigen this receptor binds is unknown. No base quality information exists; no much larger clone differs at one position.

Results the study describes overall, beyond this receptor: Significantly more large CDR3 similarity clusters were formed by expanded TCRs than by pre-sensitization or healthy control sets, consistent with antigen-driven responses. All patients had alopecia, a presumed autoimmune disease, so their immune response might differ from that of healthy individuals. Patch test score correlated positively with the number of PT1 expanded TCRs, reaching significance at thresholds 8, 16 and 32 but not at 4. Repeated subsampling changed both the strength of the expansion versus patch-test correlation and the threshold at which that correlation became significant. DPC sensitization did not change how many TCRs were above 1 in 1000 frequency, and no evidence was found of alterations in global repertoire structure.

From its cysteine to its phenylalanine, the CDR3 spans 12 amino acids. CDR3 DNA only is kept here, 36 bases in frame from base 1. V and J are truncated by 3 bases and 11 bases respectively, leaving an intervening sequence of 12 bases. Based on the germline V gene, the CDR1 and CDR2 sequences are SGHVS and FQNEAQ. Per the publication, the time point label means: patch test 3, about 24 weeks after DPC sensitization. Taken with the paper, the label for treatment or condition translates to: therapeutic diphenylcyclopropenone sensitization with weekly scalp DPC. At every patch-test visit, the blood draw took place before the patch test was put on. Patients were considered eligible if aged 18 to 70, diagnosed with alopecia and deemed suitable for DPC therapy, and patients were excluded if pregnant. Total RNA was extracted from unfractionated whole blood that had been collected in Tempus Blood RNA tubes.

This TCR was sampled from a woman in her thirties or forties with alopecia areata. Some clones in this sample may be carry-over from other donors' samples. Recombination joined TRBV7-8 with TRBJ2-3, with no confidently assigned D gene. The sequencing used whole blood, collected in connection with sensitization to the hapten diphenylcyclopropenone (DPC). CDR3 protein: CASSFPLKQQYF. Here is the DNA: TGTGCCAGCAGCTTCCCCCTGAAACAGCAGTATTTT.